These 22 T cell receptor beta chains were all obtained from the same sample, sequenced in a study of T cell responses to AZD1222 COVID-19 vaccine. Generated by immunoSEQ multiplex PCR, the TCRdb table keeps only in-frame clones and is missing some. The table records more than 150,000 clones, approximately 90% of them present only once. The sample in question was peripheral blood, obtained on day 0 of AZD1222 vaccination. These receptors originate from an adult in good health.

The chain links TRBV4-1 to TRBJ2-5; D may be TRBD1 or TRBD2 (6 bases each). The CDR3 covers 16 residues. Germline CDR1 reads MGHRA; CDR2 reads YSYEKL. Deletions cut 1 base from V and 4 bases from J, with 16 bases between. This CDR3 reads CASSQVRGAGIETQYF. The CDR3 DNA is TGCGCCAGCAGCCAAGTAAGGGGGGCCGGGATAGAGACCCAGTACTTC.

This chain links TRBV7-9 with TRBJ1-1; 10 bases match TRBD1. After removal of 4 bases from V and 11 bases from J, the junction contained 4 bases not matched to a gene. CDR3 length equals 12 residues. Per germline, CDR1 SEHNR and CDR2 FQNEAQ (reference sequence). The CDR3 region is CASSSDRGPAFF. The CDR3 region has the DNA TGTGCCAGCAGCTCCGACAGGGGGCCCGCTTTCTTT. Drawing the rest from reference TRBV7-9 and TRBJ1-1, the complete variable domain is DTGVSQNPRHKITKRGQNVTFRCDPISEHNRLYWYRQTLGQGPEFLTYFQNEAQLEKSRLLSDRFSAERPKGSFSTLEIQRTEQGDSAMYLCASSSDRGPAFFGQGTRLTVV.

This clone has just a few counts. The CDR3: CASSRGGQTNEKLFF. The CDR3 DNA sequence: TGTGCCAGCAGCCGCGGGGGGCAGACTAATGAAAAACTGTTTTTT. The chain links TRBV3-1 (or the pseudogene TRBV3-2) to TRBJ1-4, with D tentatively TRBD1 (6 bases). V dropped 4 bases and J dropped 2 bases, with 11 bases sitting between them. Germline loops: CDR1 LGHDT, CDR2 YNNKEL (reference sequence). The CDR3 extends over 15 amino acids.

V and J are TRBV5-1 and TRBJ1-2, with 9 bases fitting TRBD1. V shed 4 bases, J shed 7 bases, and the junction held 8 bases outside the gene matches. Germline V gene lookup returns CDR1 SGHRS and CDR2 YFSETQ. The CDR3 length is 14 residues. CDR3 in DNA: TGCGCCAGCAGCCCGATCCAGACAGGGGGTGGCTACACCTTC. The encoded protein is CASSPIQTGGGYTF.

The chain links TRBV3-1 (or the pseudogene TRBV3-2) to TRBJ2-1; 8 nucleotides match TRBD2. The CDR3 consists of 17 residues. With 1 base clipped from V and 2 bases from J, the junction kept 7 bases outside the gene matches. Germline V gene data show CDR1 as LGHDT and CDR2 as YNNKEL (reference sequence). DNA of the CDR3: TGTGCCAGCAGCCAAGGACTTAGCGGGGATACCTACAATGAGCAGTTCTTC. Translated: CASSQGLSGDTYNEQFF.

The CDR3 region is CASSWYNEQFF. In nucleotides, the CDR3 is TGTGCCAGCAGCTGGTACAATGAGCAGTTCTTC. V is TRBV5-4 and J is TRBJ2-1, with no clear D. Trimming cost V 3 bases and J 4 bases, with 2 bases left between them. Germline assignment: CDR1 SGHNT and CDR2 YYREEE (reference sequence). The CDR3 is made up of 11 amino acids.

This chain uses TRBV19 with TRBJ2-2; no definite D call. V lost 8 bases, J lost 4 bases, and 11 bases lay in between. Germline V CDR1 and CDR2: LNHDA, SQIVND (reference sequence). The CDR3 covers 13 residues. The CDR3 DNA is TGTGCCAGTGCAGGCCTAATCACCGGGGAGCTGTTTTTT. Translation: CASAGLITGELFF.

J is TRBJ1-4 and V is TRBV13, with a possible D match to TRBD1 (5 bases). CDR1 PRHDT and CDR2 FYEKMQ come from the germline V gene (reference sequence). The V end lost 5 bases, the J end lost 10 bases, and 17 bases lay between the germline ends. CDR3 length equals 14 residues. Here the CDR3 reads CASSHRLGGGKLFF. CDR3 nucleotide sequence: TGTGCCAGCAGCCACCGCCTAGGTGGGGGAAAACTGTTTTTT.

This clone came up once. The CDR3 coding sequence is TGTGCCAGTAGTATACTAGCGGGAGGAAACGAGCAGTACTTC. It translates to CASSILAGGNEQYF. V is TRBV19 and J is TRBJ2-7; 11 bases line up with TRBD2. CDR1 is LNHDA and CDR2 is SQIVND in the germline V gene (reference sequence). CDR3 length: 14 amino acids. V gave up 2 bases and J gave up 5 bases; unmatched junction bases: 2.

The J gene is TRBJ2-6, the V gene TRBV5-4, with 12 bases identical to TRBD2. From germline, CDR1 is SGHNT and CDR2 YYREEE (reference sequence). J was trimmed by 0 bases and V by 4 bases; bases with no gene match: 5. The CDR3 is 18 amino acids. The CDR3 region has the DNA TGTGCCAGCAGCAGCCTAGCGGGAGGGCACTCTGGGGCCAACGTCCTGACTTTC. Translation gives CASSSLAGGHSGANVLTF. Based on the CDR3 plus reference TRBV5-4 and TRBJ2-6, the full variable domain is ETGVTQSPTHLIKTRGQQVTLRCSSQSGHNTVSWYQQALGQGPQFIFQYYREEENGRGNFPPRFSGLQFPNYSSELNVNALELDDSALYLCASSSLAGGHSGANVLTFGAGSRLTVL.

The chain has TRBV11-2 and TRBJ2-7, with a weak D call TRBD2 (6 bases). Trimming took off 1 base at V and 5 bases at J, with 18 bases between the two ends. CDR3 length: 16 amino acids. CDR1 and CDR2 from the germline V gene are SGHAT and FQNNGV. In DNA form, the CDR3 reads TGTGCCAGCAGCTTAGCGTTGACTAGAATCGGCAACGAGCAGTACTTC. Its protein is CASSLALTRIGNEQYF.

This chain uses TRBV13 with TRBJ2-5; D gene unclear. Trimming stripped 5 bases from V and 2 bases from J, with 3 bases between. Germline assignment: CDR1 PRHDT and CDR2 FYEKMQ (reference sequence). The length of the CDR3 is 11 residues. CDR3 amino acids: CASSEQETQYF. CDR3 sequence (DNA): TGTGCCAGCAGCGAACAAGAGACCCAGTACTTC.

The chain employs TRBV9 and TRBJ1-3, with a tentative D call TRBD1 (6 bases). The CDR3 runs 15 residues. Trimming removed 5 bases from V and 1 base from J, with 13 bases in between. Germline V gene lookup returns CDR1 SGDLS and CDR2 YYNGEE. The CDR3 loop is CASSHFQGSGNTIYF. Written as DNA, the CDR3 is TGTGCCAGCAGTCATTTCCAGGGGTCTGGAAACACCATATATTTT.

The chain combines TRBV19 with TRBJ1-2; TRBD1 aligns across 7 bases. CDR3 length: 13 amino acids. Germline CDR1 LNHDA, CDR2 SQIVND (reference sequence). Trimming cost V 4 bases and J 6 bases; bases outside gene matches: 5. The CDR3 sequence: CASSTTGNDGYTF. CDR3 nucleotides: TGTGCCAGTAGTACGACAGGGAACGATGGCTACACCTTC.

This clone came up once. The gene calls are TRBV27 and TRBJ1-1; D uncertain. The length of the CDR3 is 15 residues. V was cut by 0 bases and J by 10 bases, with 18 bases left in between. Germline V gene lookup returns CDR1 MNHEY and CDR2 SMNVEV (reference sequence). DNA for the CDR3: TGTGCCAGCAGTTTATCACCCGGTGGGCCAACCCCAGCTTTCTTT. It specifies CASSLSPGGPTPAFF.

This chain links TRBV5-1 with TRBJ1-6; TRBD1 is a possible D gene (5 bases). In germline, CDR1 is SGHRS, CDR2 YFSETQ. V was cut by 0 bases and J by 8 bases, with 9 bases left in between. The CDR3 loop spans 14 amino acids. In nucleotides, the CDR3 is TGCGCCAGCAGCTTGGGCAGGGCGGATTCACCCCTCCACTTT. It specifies CASSLGRADSPLHF.

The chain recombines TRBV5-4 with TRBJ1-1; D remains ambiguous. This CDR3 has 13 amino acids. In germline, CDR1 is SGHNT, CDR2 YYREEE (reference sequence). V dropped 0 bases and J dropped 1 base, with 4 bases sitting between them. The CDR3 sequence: CASSLVRNTEAFF. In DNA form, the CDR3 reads TGTGCCAGCAGCTTGGTAAGGAACACTGAAGCTTTCTTT.

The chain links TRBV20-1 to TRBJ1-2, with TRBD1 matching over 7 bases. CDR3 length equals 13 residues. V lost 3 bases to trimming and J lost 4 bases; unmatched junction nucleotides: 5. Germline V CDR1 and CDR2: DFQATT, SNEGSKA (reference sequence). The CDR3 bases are TGCAGTGCTAGTGGACAGGATGGCTATGGCTACACCTTC. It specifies CSASGQDGYGYTF.

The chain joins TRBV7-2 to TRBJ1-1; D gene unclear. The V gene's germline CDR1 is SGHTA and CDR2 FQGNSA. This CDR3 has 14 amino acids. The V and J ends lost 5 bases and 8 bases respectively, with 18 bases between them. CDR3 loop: CASSPYPQTLEAFF. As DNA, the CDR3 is TGTGCCAGCAGCCCTTACCCTCAGACACTAGAAGCTTTCTTT.

As DNA, the CDR3 is TGTGCCAGCAGTCTTATGCGTGGGGCGGGGTTTTACAATGAGCAGTTCTTC. It codes for CASSLMRGAGFYNEQFF. This chain connects TRBV27 to TRBJ2-1; a possible D gene is TRBD2 (6 bases). The CDR3 is 17 residues long. Germline lookup yields CDR1 MNHEY and CDR2 SMNVEV (reference sequence). The ends were cut back, 5 bases at V and 4 bases at J, with 21 bases in the middle.

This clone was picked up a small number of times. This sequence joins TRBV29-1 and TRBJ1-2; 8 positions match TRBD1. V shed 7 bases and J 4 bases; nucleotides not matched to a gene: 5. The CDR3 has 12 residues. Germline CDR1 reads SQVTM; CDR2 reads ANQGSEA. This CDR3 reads CSGVGTGYGYTF. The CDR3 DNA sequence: TGCAGCGGGGTAGGGACAGGCTATGGCTACACCTTC.

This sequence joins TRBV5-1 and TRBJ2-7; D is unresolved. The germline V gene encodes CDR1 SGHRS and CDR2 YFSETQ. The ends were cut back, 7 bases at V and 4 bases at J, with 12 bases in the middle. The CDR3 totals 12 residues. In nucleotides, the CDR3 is TGCGCCAGCCCCCTCCACGGTTACGAGCAGTACTTC. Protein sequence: CASPLHGYEQYF.